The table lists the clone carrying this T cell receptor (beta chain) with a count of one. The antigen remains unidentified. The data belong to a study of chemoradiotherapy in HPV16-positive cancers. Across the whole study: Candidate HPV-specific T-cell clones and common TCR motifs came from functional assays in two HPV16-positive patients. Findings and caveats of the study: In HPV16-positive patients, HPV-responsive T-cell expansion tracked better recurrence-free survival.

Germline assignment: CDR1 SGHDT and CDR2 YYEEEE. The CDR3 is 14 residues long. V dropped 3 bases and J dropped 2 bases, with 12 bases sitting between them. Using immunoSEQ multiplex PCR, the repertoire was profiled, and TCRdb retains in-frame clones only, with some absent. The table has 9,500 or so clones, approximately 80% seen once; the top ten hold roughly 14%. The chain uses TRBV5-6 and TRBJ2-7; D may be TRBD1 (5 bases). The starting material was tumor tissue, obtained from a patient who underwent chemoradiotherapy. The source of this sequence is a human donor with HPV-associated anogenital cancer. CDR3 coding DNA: TGTGCCAGCAGCTCGCAGACAGCGACCTACGAGCAGTACTTC. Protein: CASSSQTATYEQYF.